This T cell receptor beta chain is drawn from a study of T cell clonotyping in hematopoietic cell transplantation. General study findings and limits: Pathologically expanded recipient clonotypes increased progressively from day 30 to day 180 as diversity fell. No sorting was done, leaving CD4 and CD8 contributions mixed. Higher Inverse Simpson Index values in graft donor and pretransplant recipient predicted broader posttransplant TCR diversity.

This CDR3 is 15 amino acids long. The J segment lost 1 base and the V segment lost 6 bases, leaving 6 bases of the junction unmatched. Looked up from germline, CDR1 is MNHEY and CDR2 is SVGAGI. Profiled with immunoSEQ multiplex PCR; TCRdb holds only in-frame clones, not every one. This sample has about 5,100 clones, with approximately 72% found just once. About this clone itself: The antigen remains unidentified.

The material was PBMCs, obtained 100 days after allogeneic stem cell transplant. The sequence came from a female patient aged 50-65 years who had an allogeneic stem cell transplant, so the T cells may come from the graft donor. Some clones in this sample may be carry-over from other donors' samples. The chain recombines TRBV6-5 with TRBJ1-1; TRBD1 aligns across 9 bases. The CDR3 spells CASRPPTGGNTEAFF. CDR3 coding DNA: TGTGCCAGCAGACCTCCGACAGGGGGGAACACTGAAGCTTTCTTT.